Listed below are T cell receptor beta chains from one sample, sequenced in a study of blood T cell repertoires in COVID-19. Some clones are missing from TCRdb's copy, which holds only in-frame ones; the method was immunoSEQ multiplex PCR. The profile shows approximately 170,000 clones, about nine tenths of them singletons. The sample comprised peripheral blood. The receptors shown here come from a man younger than 30 who had recovered from COVID-19. Both conserved end residues are part of each CDR3. Each record gives: V gene, CDR3 protein.

V: TRBV19; CDR3: CASSNFRDSEQYF
V: TRBV4-1; CDR3: CASSQDGTGAYEQYF
V: TRBV4-3; CDR3: CASSQERGQYKTNEKLFF
V: TRBV6-6; CDR3: CASSYPGSNQPQHF
V: TRBV9; CDR3: CASKASGSEEQFF
V: TRBV11-2; CDR3: CASSLLGQGPYEQYF
V: TRBV11-2; CDR3: CASSPSWVTDEQFF
V: TRBV4-3; CDR3: CASSQEPRGGQPQHF
V: TRBV18; CDR3: CASSQGGPYYTEAFF
V: TRBV6-5; CDR3: CASSFSGGFETQYF
V: TRBV10-3; CDR3: CAISGGQVEKLFF
V: TRBV7-9; CDR3: CASSLVRSGSYEQYF
V: TRBV28; CDR3: CASTPGLAAYNEQFF
V: TRBV5-1; CDR3: CASSFLGLYGETQYF
V: TRBV13; CDR3: CASSSLAGGRAGELFF
V: TRBV7-2; CDR3: CASSLRLTSDNEQFF
V: TRBV5-1; CDR3: CASSILLGKAGGKLFF
V: TRBV6-5; CDR3: CASSPGTSGTNEQFF
V: TRBV5-1; CDR3: CASSLAPVYGYTF
V: TRBV27; CDR3: CASSWDTTGGANVLTF
V: TRBV5-6; CDR3: CASSLNRDRAHSGANVLTF
V: TRBV29-1; CDR3: CSVGGLAGGEQFF
V: TRBV19; CDR3: CASSATSGEYNEQFF
V: TRBV5-6; CDR3: CASSLGGDYGYTF
V: TRBV5-8; CDR3: CASSLPLQPQHF
V: TRBV24-1; CDR3: CATSDLGGAGELFF
V: TRBV30; CDR3: CACKPQGKAYEQYF
V: TRBV19; CDR3: CASKLVGQEYGYTF
V: TRBV9; CDR3: CASSDQGARGYTF
V: TRBV29-1; CDR3: CSVGIGEASYGYTF